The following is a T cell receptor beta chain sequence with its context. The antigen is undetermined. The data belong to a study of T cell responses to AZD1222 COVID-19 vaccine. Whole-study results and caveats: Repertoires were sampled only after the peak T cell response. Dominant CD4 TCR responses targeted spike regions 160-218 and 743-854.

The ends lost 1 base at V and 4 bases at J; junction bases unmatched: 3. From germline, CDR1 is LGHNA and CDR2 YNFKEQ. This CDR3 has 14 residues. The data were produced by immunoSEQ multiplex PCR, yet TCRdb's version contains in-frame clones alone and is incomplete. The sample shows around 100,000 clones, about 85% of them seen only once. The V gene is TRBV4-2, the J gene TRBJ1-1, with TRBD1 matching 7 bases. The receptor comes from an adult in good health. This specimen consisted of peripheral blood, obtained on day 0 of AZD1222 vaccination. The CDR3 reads CASSQAAGGTEAFF. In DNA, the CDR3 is TGTGCCAGCAGCCAAGCCGCAGGGGGCACTGAAGCTTTCTTT.